One sample yielded the 15 T cell receptor beta chains listed below, sequenced in a study of control samples from healthy donors and cancer patients (dated by TCRdb to about 2020). The method behind the library was the immunoSEQ multiplex PCR assay. Held by TCRdb, this immuneACCESS table contains in-frame sequences only and omits some clones. Under half of the omission traces to an unresolved V gene where checked; the cause of the rest is unknown. A total of 200,000 to 250,000 clones appear in this sample, roughly 94% of them only once. The ten most abundant clones make up around 1.5% of the sample. The sample taken for sequencing was blood. The receptors derive from a man aged 45-65 years in good health.

The chain has TRBV5-1 and TRBJ1-1; 8 nucleotides match TRBD1. The CDR3 spans 14 residues. The germline V gene has CDR1 SGHRS and CDR2 YFSETQ. The junction had 4 bases not matched to a gene; V was cut back by 1 base and J by 5 bases. As DNA, the CDR3 is TGCGCCAGCAGCTTGACAGGGGGAGGGACTGAAGCTTTCTTT. It yields the protein CASSLTGGGTEAFF.

This rearrangement joins TRBV6-5 to TRBJ1-2, with D hard to call. The CDR3 consists of 13 residues. With 4 bases removed from V and 2 bases from J, the gap between germline ends came to 8 bases. The germline gives CDR1 MNHEY, CDR2 SVGAGI. As DNA, the CDR3 is TGTGCCAGCAGTTTACAGCTAAACTATGGCTACACCTTC. Its translation is CASSLQLNYGYTF.

The chain joins TRBV14 to TRBJ2-3; D gene ambiguous. V was shortened by 5 bases and J by 3 bases, with 3 bases between the two germline ends. The germline gives CDR1 SGHDN, CDR2 FVKESK. The CDR3 is 11 amino acids. The CDR3 sequence is CASSLTDTQYF. CDR3 nucleotides: TGTGCCAGCAGCTTAACAGATACGCAGTATTTT. The full variable domain, completed using reference TRBV14 and TRBJ2-3, is EAGVTQFPSHSVIEKGQTVTLRCDPISGHDNLYWYRRVMGKEIKFLLHFVKESKQDESGMPNNRFLAERTGGTYSTLKVQPAELEDSGVYFCASSLTDTQYFGPGTRLTVL.

This chain connects TRBV28 to TRBJ2-2; D is possibly TRBD2 (6 bases). The CDR3 runs to 16 residues. From germline, CDR1 is MDHEN and CDR2 SYDVKM. The ends were cut back, 5 bases at V and 2 bases at J, with 15 bases in the middle. The CDR3 nucleotides read TGTGCCAGCAGTCCCCTTACGGCGGGAAACACCGGGGAGCTGTTTTTT. This sequence encodes CASSPLTAGNTGELFF.

The rearrangement uses TRBV3-1 (or the pseudogene TRBV3-2) and TRBJ1-5; D is possibly TRBD1 (5 bases). This CDR3 has 13 amino acids. V lost 4 bases and J lost 7, with 11 bases in between. CDR1 is LGHDT, CDR2 YNNKEL, per germline (reference sequence). CDR3 loop: CASSPDRDQPQHF. The CDR3 DNA reads TGTGCCAGCAGCCCCGATAGGGACCAGCCCCAGCATTTT.

The chain uses TRBV6-5 and TRBJ1-2, with D perhaps TRBD1 (5 bases). The V end lost 5 bases, the J end lost 6 bases, and 16 bases lay between the germline ends. The CDR3 runs to 14 residues. Germline CDR1 and CDR2: MNHEY and SVGAGI. CDR3 coding DNA: TGTGCCAGCAGTCCGGGGGGGGAAAGCGATGGCTACACCTTC. Translating it yields CASSPGGESDGYTF.

The chain has TRBV9 and TRBJ1-4; D gene uncertain. Deletions cut 7 bases from V and 7 bases from J, with 8 bases between. There are 11 residues in the CDR3. The germline V gene encodes CDR1 SGDLS and CDR2 YYNGEE. For the CDR3, the DNA is TGTGCCAGCCCAGCGGGTGAAAAACTGTTTTTT. Protein sequence: CASPAGEKLFF.

V and J are TRBV7-2 and TRBJ2-7, with D unclear. The length of the CDR3 is 13 residues. V was clipped by 1 base and J by 2 bases, with 6 bases between them. From germline, CDR1 is SGHTA and CDR2 FQGNSA. CDR3 sequence: CASSLEHTYEQYF. In nucleotides, the CDR3 is TGTGCCAGCAGCTTAGAACACACCTACGAGCAGTACTTC.

V and J are TRBV5-6 and TRBJ1-3, with D tentatively TRBD1 (5 bases). Germline CDR1 SGHDT, CDR2 YYEEEE. The CDR3 loop spans 15 amino acids. Trimming removed 0 bases from V and 6 bases from J, with 13 bases in between. Here the CDR3 reads CASSLGRGWTNTIYF. The DNA for the CDR3 is TGTGCCAGCAGCTTGGGACGGGGCTGGACAAACACCATATATTTT.

The chain employs TRBV3-1 (or the pseudogene TRBV3-2) and TRBJ1-3, with D tentatively TRBD1 (6 bases). In germline, CDR1 is LGHDT, CDR2 YNNKEL (reference sequence). The CDR3 is 13 residues long. Trimming left V 2 bases short and J 16 bases short, with 18 bases between. CDR3 coding DNA: TGTGCCAGCAGCCAACCCTCGGGACACCAGAAGTATTTT. Amino acids: CASSQPSGHQKYF.

The gene calls are TRBV19 and TRBJ1-6; D unresolved. The V gene lost 3 bases and the J gene lost 11 bases, with 17 bases spanning the gap. CDR3 length: 15 amino acids. Germline V lookup: CDR1 LNHDA, CDR2 SQIVND (reference sequence). The CDR3 protein is CASSIDSISYTPLHF. CDR3 sequence (DNA): TGTGCCAGTAGTATTGATAGTATTAGCTACACACCCCTCCACTTT.

This clone was seen a single time. The V call is TRBV18, the J call TRBJ1-2; TRBD1 might be the D (5 bases). The CDR3 is 15 residues long. V dropped 0 bases and J dropped 11 bases, with 19 bases sitting between them. Germline-derived CDR1 and CDR2 are KGHSH and LQKENI. DNA for the CDR3: TGTGCCAGCTCACCACCGGAAGGGACCCTAGCCCCTTACACCTTC. Translated, it gives CASSPPEGTLAPYTF.

This clone came up a few times. V is TRBV4-2 and J is TRBJ1-5, with 10 bases lining up with TRBD1. CDR3 length: 15 residues. Germline assignment: CDR1 LGHNA and CDR2 YNFKEQ. After removal of 3 bases from V and 6 bases from J, the junction contained 5 bases not matched to a gene. The CDR3 loop reads CASSQAGQGGQPQHF. In DNA, the CDR3 is TGTGCCAGCAGCCAGGCCGGACAGGGGGGTCAGCCCCAGCATTTT.

The J gene is TRBJ2-7, the V gene TRBV18, with 8 bases lining up with TRBD1. The CDR3 has 14 amino acids. The germline V gene encodes CDR1 KGHSH and CDR2 LQKENI. The junction had 5 bases not matched to a gene; V was cut back by 6 bases and J by 1 base. The CDR3: CASSSDRESYEQYF. CDR3 nucleotides: TGTGCCAGCTCCTCGGACAGGGAGTCCTACGAGCAGTACTTC. The full variable domain, completed using reference TRBV18 and TRBJ2-7, is NAGVMQNPRHLVRRRGQEARLRCSPMKGHSHVYWYRQLPEEGLKFMVYLQKENIIDESGMPKERFSAEFPKEGPSILRIQQVVRGDSAAYFCASSSDRESYEQYFGPGTRLTVT.

DNA of the CDR3: TGTGCCAGCAGCTTAGTGGGGGGGACCTACAATGAGCAGTTCTTC. Protein sequence: CASSLVGGTYNEQFF. V usage is TRBV7-6 and J usage is TRBJ2-1; 7 bases are a match to TRBD2. Trimming cost V 1 base and J 2 bases; bases outside gene matches: 2. The CDR3 runs 15 residues. CDR1 and CDR2 (germline): SGHVS, FNYEAQ.